The rows below give T cell receptor beta chains drawn from one sample of a study of early T cells in non-severe SARS-CoV-2 infection. TCRdb independently ran MiXCR on the 5' RACE reads; one entry per CDR3 protein. The sample records fewer than 70,000 distinct CDR3 sequences, roughly 13% being singletons. Specimen: whole blood. Source of these receptors: an adult who was a healthcare worker with PCR-confirmed SARS-CoV-2 infection or an uninfected control (not recorded which). Each CDR3 is given with its conserved first and last residue. The order of the fields is J gene, clone size, V gene, D gene, CDR3 protein, CDR3 DNA. A D gene is named only where the DNA matches it firmly. Some rows have no size entry. The others give once, few or many, or a class for an expanded clone.

J: TRBJ2-7
size: many
V: TRBV11-2
D: -
CDR3: CASNPLGQGYEQYF
DNA: TGTGCCAGCAATCCCCTAGGGCAGGGGTACGAGCAGTACTTC

J: TRBJ1-1
size: many
V: TRBV6-5
D: TRBD1
CDR3: CASSRQGAVGMNTEAFF
DNA: TGTGCCAGCAGTAGACAGGGGGCGGTGGGGATGAACACTGAAGCTTTCTTT

J: TRBJ2-3
size: many
V: TRBV11-3
D: -
CDR3: CASSQRGGTTDTQYF
DNA: TGTGCCAGCAGCCAGAGAGGGGGTACCACAGATACGCAGTATTTT

J: TRBJ2-7
size: many
V: TRBV7-8
D: TRBD1
CDR3: CASSSEPGQGPYEQYF
DNA: TGTGCCAGCAGCTCAGAACCGGGACAGGGGCCCTACGAGCAGTACTTC

J: TRBJ2-7
size: -
V: TRBV19
D: TRBD1
CDR3: CASQGLGQGAREQYF
DNA: TGTGCCAGCCAGGGTCTGGGACAGGGGGCGCGGGAGCAGTACTTC

J: TRBJ2-1
size: many
V: TRBV11-2
D: TRBD2
CDR3: CASSPTGWTGGGVANNEQFF
DNA: TGTGCCAGCAGCCCGACGGGATGGACGGGAGGGGGTGTAGCAAACAATGAGCAGTTCTTC

J: TRBJ2-3
size: -
V: TRBV2
D: TRBD1
CDR3: CASSPGTGATDTQYF
DNA: TGTGCCAGCAGTCCCGGGACAGGGGCCACAGATACGCAGTATTTT

J: TRBJ2-2
size: -
V: TRBV3-1
D: TRBD2
CDR3: CASSQDRGRERSGELFF
DNA: TGTGCCAGCAGCCAAGATCGAGGGCGGGAGCGGAGCGGGGAGCTGTTTTTT

J: TRBJ1-4
size: many
V: TRBV6-6
D: -
CDR3: CASSYDLGGEKLFF
DNA: TGTGCCAGCAGTTATGATCTGGGCGGCGAAAAACTGTTTTTT

J: TRBJ2-1
size: -
V: TRBV5-1
D: TRBD2
CDR3: CASSLTSGGNNEQFF
DNA: TGCGCCAGCAGCTTGACTAGCGGGGGGAATAATGAGCAGTTCTTC

J: TRBJ2-1
size: many
V: TRBV7-3
D: -
CDR3: CASSRDSYNEQFF
DNA: TGTGCCAGCAGCCGGGACTCATACAATGAGCAGTTCTTC

J: TRBJ2-7
size: many
V: TRBV18
D: TRBD1
CDR3: CASSPPGQPLYEQYF
DNA: TGTGCCAGCTCACCACCGGGACAGCCACTTTACGAGCAGTACTTC

J: TRBJ1-5
size: few
V: TRBV3-1
D: -
CDR3: CASSQRGDADQPQHF
DNA: TGTGCCAGCAGCCAACGGGGAGACGCGGATCAGCCCCAGCATTTT

J: TRBJ1-4
size: -
V: TRBV6-1
D: -
CDR3: CASSEGHGSGGKLFF
DNA: TGTGCCAGCAGTGAAGGTCACGGATCTGGGGGAAAACTGTTTTTT

J: TRBJ2-3
size: many
V: TRBV29-1
D: -
CDR3: CSVDFSATQYF
DNA: TGCAGCGTTGATTTCTCAGCTACGCAGTATTTT

J: TRBJ2-4
size: many
V: TRBV19
D: -
CDR3: CASSTRRNIQYF
DNA: TGTGCCAGTAGTACCCGCCGAAACATTCAGTACTTC

J: TRBJ2-2
size: many
V: TRBV6-1
D: TRBD2
CDR3: CASSRASGGQNLNTGELFF
DNA: TGTGCCAGCAGTAGGGCTAGCGGGGGGCAAAACCTAAACACCGGGGAGCTGTTTTTT

J: TRBJ2-7
size: -
V: TRBV10-3
D: TRBD1
CDR3: CAISERAGQGAYEQYF
DNA: TGTGCCATCAGTGAGAGGGCGGGACAGGGGGCCTACGAGCAGTACTTC

J: TRBJ2-7
size: many
V: TRBV11-2
D: TRBD1
CDR3: CASSPSSVRGLAYEQYF
DNA: TGTGCCAGCAGCCCTTCATCAGTAAGGGGGCTGGCCTACGAGCAGTACTTC

J: TRBJ2-2
size: few
V: TRBV11-2
D: -
CDR3: CASRSRAMAGGRNTGELFF
DNA: TGTGCCAGCAGATCCAGGGCGATGGCAGGGGGGCGAAACACCGGGGAGCTGTTTTTT

J: TRBJ2-1
size: few
V: TRBV5-1
D: -
CDR3: CASSLAGGTWNEQFF
DNA: TGCGCCAGCAGCTTGGCCGGAGGCACCTGGAATGAGCAGTTCTTC

J: TRBJ2-3
size: -
V: TRBV29-1
D: -
CDR3: CSVVRPPTDTQYF
DNA: TGCAGCGTTGTAAGGCCTCCCACAGATACGCAGTATTTT

J: TRBJ2-5
size: -
V: TRBV6-5
D: TRBD2
CDR3: CASRGSGLESPETQYF
DNA: TGTGCCAGCAGAGGTTCGGGACTAGAGAGTCCGGAGACCCAGTACTTC

J: TRBJ2-3
size: -
V: TRBV28
D: TRBD1
CDR3: CASNLLRDRGKDTQYF
DNA: TGTGCCAGCAATCTACTCCGGGACAGGGGAAAAGATACGCAGTATTTT

J: TRBJ2-5
size: many
V: TRBV4-2
D: -
CDR3: CASSQPGAETQYF
DNA: TGTGCCAGCAGCCAGCCAGGCGCAGAGACCCAGTACTTC

J: TRBJ1-2
size: many
V: TRBV5-6
D: TRBD1
CDR3: CASSLYATGFVDGYTF
DNA: TGTGCCAGCAGCTTGTATGCGACAGGGTTCGTGGATGGCTACACCTTC

J: TRBJ2-3
size: many
V: TRBV28
D: TRBD2
CDR3: CASSVLAGGLADTQYF
DNA: TGTGCCAGCAGTGTGCTAGCGGGGGGGCTTGCGGATACGCAGTATTTT

J: TRBJ1-5
size: many
V: TRBV24-1
D: TRBD1
CDR3: CATSAGQGINQPQHF
DNA: TGTGCCACCAGTGCGGGACAGGGGATCAATCAGCCCCAGCATTTT

J: TRBJ2-3
size: -
V: TRBV29-1
D: -
CDR3: CSVGSDTQYF
DNA: TGCAGCGTGGGGTCAGATACGCAGTATTTT

J: TRBJ2-1
size: many
V: TRBV28
D: TRBD2
CDR3: CASSLPQLGLAGASNSYNEQFF
DNA: TGTGCCAGCAGTTTGCCTCAACTGGGACTAGCGGGCGCAAGCAACTCCTACAATGAGCAGTTCTTC

J: TRBJ2-1
size: many
V: TRBV9
D: TRBD2
CDR3: CASSVDGRHNEQFF
DNA: TGTGCCAGCAGCGTAGACGGGAGGCACAATGAGCAGTTCTTC

J: TRBJ2-2
size: many
V: TRBV12-3/TRBV12-4
D: -
CDR3: CASSFDTGELFF
DNA: TGTGCCAGCAGTTTCGACACCGGGGAGCTGTTTTTT

J: TRBJ2-1
size: -
V: TRBV13
D: TRBD1
CDR3: CASDEGTGVRDEQFF
DNA: TGTGCCAGCGATGAAGGGACAGGGGTACGAGATGAGCAGTTCTTC

J: TRBJ2-3
size: few
V: TRBV5-1
D: -
CDR3: CASSRSSPTDTQYF
DNA: TGCGCCAGCAGCCGTTCTAGCCCCACAGATACGCAGTATTTT

J: TRBJ2-1
size: few
V: TRBV11-3
D: TRBD1
CDR3: CASSFDRVPYNEQFF
DNA: TGTGCCAGCAGCTTCGACAGGGTCCCCTACAATGAGCAGTTCTTC

J: TRBJ2-2
size: few
V: TRBV18
D: TRBD1
CDR3: CASSPPGQGLNTGELFF
DNA: TGTGCCAGCTCACCACCGGGACAGGGGTTGAACACCGGGGAGCTGTTTTTT

J: TRBJ1-5
size: few
V: TRBV2
D: TRBD1
CDR3: CASSGPGQGAGQPQHF
DNA: TGTGCCAGCAGCGGTCCGGGACAGGGGGCAGGACAGCCCCAGCATTTT

J: TRBJ1-1
size: -
V: TRBV11-3
D: TRBD1
CDR3: CASSSTHSTGGNTEAFF
DNA: TGTGCCAGCAGCTCAACCCACTCGACAGGGGGGAACACTGAAGCTTTCTTT

J: TRBJ2-3
size: many
V: TRBV6-6
D: TRBD1
CDR3: CASSYLRQGTTDTQYF
DNA: TGTGCCAGCAGTTATCTGAGACAGGGAACCACAGATACGCAGTATTTT

J: TRBJ1-2
size: -
V: TRBV6-5
D: -
CDR3: CASSYRPEGYGYTF
DNA: TGTGCCAGCAGTTACCGGCCAGAGGGCTATGGCTACACCTTC

J: TRBJ2-7
size: many
V: TRBV20-1
D: -
CDR3: CSASRGVYEQYF
DNA: TGCAGTGCTAGTAGGGGGGTCTACGAGCAGTACTTC

J: TRBJ1-2
size: many
V: TRBV7-3
D: -
CDR3: CASSLKRNYGYTF
DNA: TGTGCCAGCAGCTTAAAACGGAACTATGGCTACACCTTC

J: TRBJ1-1
size: -
V: TRBV14
D: -
CDR3: CASSQDLGTEAFF
DNA: TGTGCCAGCAGCCAAGATCTCGGGACTGAAGCTTTCTTT

J: TRBJ2-7
size: -
V: TRBV10-3
D: -
CDR3: CAISGREITGEQYF
DNA: TGTGCCATCTCAGGCAGGGAAATTACGGGCGAGCAGTACTTC

J: TRBJ2-7
size: -
V: TRBV2
D: -
CDR3: CASSIGTSPYEQYF
DNA: TGTGCCAGCTCCATTGGGACATCTCCCTACGAGCAGTACTTC